The T cell receptor beta chain under discussion was sequenced for a study of CD8 T cells in ankylosing spondylitis. This CDR3 has 17 residues. Unmatched junction bases numbered 13, after V lost 3 bases and J lost 8 bases. In germline, CDR1 is LGHNA, CDR2 YSLEER. Quantitative 5'-RACE with molecular barcodes generated TCR beta libraries. TCRdb fed the 5' RACE reads into MiXCR, producing one record per CDR3 protein. The profile shows about 330,000 distinct CDR3 sequences, roughly 8% of them singletons. This clonotype was observed many times. Its antigen is unidentified. Points from the study as a whole: Matched ankylosing spondylitis synovial fluid reportedly showed significant enrichment of disease-linked clones. For ankylosing spondylitis blood, a TCR beta motif of under ten highly homologous variants appeared characteristic.

The sequence derives from a male donor with ankylosing spondylitis. Sample: blood, either unsorted or a sorted T cell fraction (not recorded which). The chain couples TRBV4-3 to TRBJ2-1; TRBD2 aligns across 10 bases. The DNA of the CDR3 is TGCGCCAGCAGCCAGGGGATCCGGGCTAGCGGGAGCTATGAGCAGTTCTTC. This codes for CASSQGIRASGSYEQFF.